These 23 T cell receptor beta chains were all obtained from the same sample, sequenced in a study of shared clonotypes between healthy human individuals. Sequencing used immunoSEQ multiplex PCR; TCRdb keeps in-frame clones, though not all of them. Of roughly 2.5 million clones in the sample, around nine tenths were seen once. The sequenced sample was naive CD4+ T cells sorted from blood. Regarding subset: CD45RA+ positively selected. These receptors all stem from a man younger than 35 in good health.

The V and J genes are TRBV6-1 and TRBJ2-1; D uncertain. Germline V gene sequence: CDR1 MNHNS, CDR2 SASEGT. The ends were cut back, 2 bases at V and 8 bases at J, with 16 bases in the middle. There are 15 residues in the CDR3. As DNA, the CDR3 is TGTGCCAGCAGTGAATCTGTAACAGTCTTCGATGAGCAGTTCTTC. Protein: CASSESVTVFDEQFF.

The chain uses TRBV5-4 and TRBJ2-2; D unclear. The CDR3 totals 12 residues. The V gene lost 4 bases and the J gene lost 5 bases, with 6 bases spanning the gap. CDR1 SGHNT and CDR2 YYREEE come from the germline V gene (reference sequence). In DNA form, the CDR3 reads TGTGCCAGCAGCCACGTAACCGGGGAGCTGTTTTTT. Amino acids: CASSHVTGELFF.

CDR3 amino acids: CASSLVTGGNTGELFF. CDR3 DNA sequence: TGTGCCAGCAGCTTGGTGACAGGGGGCAACACCGGGGAGCTGTTTTTT. This rearrangement joins TRBV5-6 to TRBJ2-2, with 10 positions matching TRBD1. V shed 0 bases, J shed 2 bases, and the junction held 1 base outside the gene matches. Germline-derived CDR1 and CDR2 are SGHDT and YYEEEE. The CDR3 is made up of 16 amino acids.

In the case of this clone: The same CDR3 is also encoded by other DNA sequences in this sample. V is TRBV28 and J is TRBJ2-2; D may be TRBD1 (5 bases). The V end lost 6 bases, the J end lost 1 base, and 12 bases lay between the germline ends. CDR3 size: 15 residues. The germline V gene has CDR1 MDHEN and CDR2 SYDVKM. The CDR3 loop is CASSPRQGNTGELFF. The CDR3 DNA sequence: TGTGCCAGCAGCCCGAGGCAGGGGAACACCGGGGAGCTGTTTTTT.

This rearrangement joins TRBV15 to TRBJ2-5, with 7 bases identical to TRBD2. With the DNA end fitting TRBJ2-7 better, the J assignment may be wrong. The length of the CDR3 is 15 residues. CDR1 LNHNV and CDR2 YYDKDF come from the germline V gene (reference sequence). CDR3 amino acids: CATSRGSSGSYEQYF. The CDR3, as DNA: TGTGCCACCAGCAGAGGATCTAGCGGATCCTACGAGCAGTACTTC.

This clone was found once. J is TRBJ2-4 and V is TRBV6-6; D is undetermined. From germline, CDR1 is MNHNY and CDR2 SVGAGI (reference sequence). Trimming removed 6 bases at V and 2 bases at J, with 8 bases between. The CDR3 contains 13 residues. The CDR3 reads CASSSGTKNIQYF. CDR3 nucleotide sequence: TGTGCCAGCAGCTCAGGAACCAAAAACATTCAGTACTTC.

V is TRBV28 and J is TRBJ2-1, with D maybe TRBD1 (6 bases). This CDR3 comprises 12 residues. Trimming stripped 5 bases from V and 8 bases from J, with 10 bases between. Germline V CDR1 and CDR2: MDHEN, SYDVKM. CDR3: CASSLQGHEQFF. In DNA form, the CDR3 reads TGTGCCAGCAGTCTACAGGGACATGAGCAGTTCTTC.

This clone came up a few times. The chain is built from TRBV2 and TRBJ2-1; 8 positions match TRBD2. J lost 0 bases, V lost 2 bases, and 12 bases had no gene match. Per the germline V gene, CDR1 is SNHLY and CDR2 is FYNNEI. This CDR3 region has 19 residues. The DNA of the CDR3 is TGTGCCAGCAGTGAACCAAGGCTAGCGGGCCCGAGCTCCTACAATGAGCAGTTCTTC. Translated, it gives CASSEPRLAGPSSYNEQFF.

The rearrangement uses TRBV1 and TRBJ2-7; TRBD2, the table's D call, was not compared with the DNA. TRBV1 is classified as a pseudogene. CDR3 size: 16 residues. The CDR3 sequence: CTSSPVGSGGHYEQYF. CDR3 in DNA: TGCACCAGCAGCCCCGTTGGGAGCGGGGGACACTACGAGCAGTACTTC.

This chain connects TRBV19 to TRBJ2-1; 11 bases are a match to TRBD2. Germline V gene data show CDR1 as LNHDA and CDR2 as SQIVND (reference sequence). V gave up 4 bases and J gave up 0 bases; unmatched junction bases: 8. The CDR3 consists of 18 residues. The DNA for the CDR3 is TGTGCCAGTAGTAGGATAGCGGGAGGGTTCTACTCCTACAATGAGCAGTTCTTC. Amino acid sequence: CASSRIAGGFYSYNEQFF.

The genes are TRBV7-3 and TRBJ2-7; D assignment may be TRBD1 or TRBD2 (6 bases each). The germline gives CDR1 SGHTA, CDR2 FQGTGA. The V and J ends lost 2 bases and 1 base respectively, with 9 bases between them. The CDR3 length is 14 residues. CDR3 region: CASSLEGGSYEQYF. The CDR3 region has the DNA TGTGCCAGCAGCTTAGAGGGGGGTTCCTACGAGCAGTACTTC.

CDR3 in DNA: TGTGCCAGTACCCCCGGACAGGGAAAACTCCACGAGCAGTACTTC. Protein sequence: CASTPGQGKLHEQYF. The chain joins TRBV19 to TRBJ2-7, with 8 bases lining up with TRBD1. CDR1 is LNHDA and CDR2 is SQIVND in the germline V gene (reference sequence). The CDR3 totals 15 residues. V was clipped by 7 bases and J by 5 bases; unmatched bases: 13.

The chain is built from TRBV6-5 and TRBJ1-2, with no clear D. This CDR3 has 13 residues. Germline loops: CDR1 MNHEY, CDR2 SVGAGI. V was cut by 2 bases and J by 3 bases, with 7 bases left in between. CDR3 loop: CASSYRVDYGYTF. As DNA, the CDR3 is TGTGCCAGCAGTTACCGAGTAGACTATGGCTACACCTTC.

The rearrangement joins TRBV7-9 to TRBJ2-1; no clear D gene. CDR3 length: 11 amino acids. Germline CDR1 is SEHNR and CDR2 is FQNEAQ (reference sequence). Trimming removed 5 bases from V and 9 bases from J, with 8 bases in between. DNA for the CDR3: TGTGCCAGCAGCAAAGAAGTTGAGCAGTTCTTC. Its translation is CASSKEVEQFF.

V gene TRBV5-1 combines with J gene TRBJ2-3; 12 bases agree with TRBD2. This CDR3 contains 18 residues. After removal of 7 bases from V and 0 bases from J, the junction contained 12 bases not matched to a gene. Germline CDR1 and CDR2: SGHRS and YFSETQ. The CDR3 DNA follows: TGCGCCAGCGAACTGACTAGCGGGGGAGTACCTAGCACAGATACGCAGTATTTT. This translates into CASELTSGGVPSTDTQYF.

The rearrangement links TRBV5-5 to TRBJ2-5; D is uncertain. The germline V and J ends were trimmed by 0 bases and 8 bases, with 14 bases remaining between them. The V gene's germline CDR1 is SGHKS and CDR2 YYEKEE (reference sequence). This CDR3 has 14 residues. CDR3 protein: CASSLGQLQGTQYF. CDR3 nucleotides: TGTGCCAGCAGCTTGGGTCAGCTCCAAGGCACCCAGTACTTC. Full variable domain (remainder filled in from reference TRBV5-5 and TRBJ2-5): DAGVTQSPTHLIKTRGQQVTLRCSPISGHKSVSWYQQVLGQGPQFIFQYYEKEERGRGNFPDRFSARQFPNYSSELNVNALLLGDSALYLCASSLGQLQGTQYFGPGTRLLVL.

The V and J genes are TRBV7-9 and TRBJ2-5; 8 bases are a match to TRBD2. Looked up from germline, CDR1 is SEHNR and CDR2 is FQNEAQ (reference sequence). This CDR3 contains 14 residues. The J segment lost 4 bases and the V segment lost 4 bases, leaving 5 bases of the junction unmatched. The CDR3 DNA sequence: TGTGCCAGCAGCTGGGGGACTAGGTCAGAGACCCAGTACTTC. Its protein is CASSWGTRSETQYF.

J is TRBJ2-5 and V is TRBV5-4, with D hard to call. The CDR3 runs 13 residues. Germline V lookup: CDR1 SGHNT, CDR2 YYREEE (reference sequence). Deletions cut 0 bases from V and 5 bases from J, with 8 bases between. The CDR3 DNA reads as TGTGCCAGCAGCTTGGTGGCGTCTGAGACCCAGTACTTC. This codes for CASSLVASETQYF.

The chain joins TRBV6-5 to TRBJ2-5, with D possibly TRBD1 on 5 matching bases. Germline values: CDR1 MNHEY, CDR2 SVGAGI. V was shortened by 7 bases and J by 5 bases, with 14 bases between the two germline ends. This CDR3 contains 13 residues. CDR3 residues: CASNQGVTETQYF. In DNA form, the CDR3 reads TGTGCCAGCAACCAAGGGGTTACGGAGACCCAGTACTTC.

This rearrangement joins TRBV7-2 to TRBJ1-5, with 8 nucleotides matching TRBD1. The J segment lost 5 bases and the V segment lost 3 bases, leaving 9 bases of the junction unmatched. Per the germline V gene, CDR1 is SGHTA and CDR2 is FQGNSA. The CDR3 runs to 16 residues. As DNA, the CDR3 is TGTGCCAGCAGCTTTTCCGGACAGGGTTCCTATCAGCCCCAGCATTTT. Translated, it gives CASSFSGQGSYQPQHF. Complete variable domain (other parts from reference TRBV7-2 and TRBJ1-5): GAGVSQSPSNKVTEKGKDVELRCDPISGHTALYWYRQSLGQGLEFLIYFQGNSAPDKSGLPSDRFSAERTGGSVSTLTIQRTQQEDSAVYLCASSFSGQGSYQPQHFGDGTRLSIL.

J is TRBJ2-5 and V is TRBV7-2; 9 bases match TRBD2. The CDR3 runs 14 residues. V shed 5 bases and J 5 bases; nucleotides not matched to a gene: 6. Germline V gene lookup returns CDR1 SGHTA and CDR2 FQGNSA. The CDR3: CASSLQAGGETQYF. CDR3 nucleotide sequence: TGTGCCAGCAGCCTACAAGCGGGAGGCGAGACCCAGTACTTC. The whole variable domain, remainder taken from reference TRBV7-2 and TRBJ2-5, is GAGVSQSPSNKVTEKGKDVELRCDPISGHTALYWYRQSLGQGLEFLIYFQGNSAPDKSGLPSDRFSAERTGGSVSTLTIQRTQQEDSAVYLCASSLQAGGETQYFGPGTRLLVL.

This chain connects TRBV2 to TRBJ2-3; TRBD1 aligns across 9 bases. V was clipped by 9 bases and J by 3 bases; unmatched bases: 4. Germline CDR1 reads SNHLY; CDR2 reads FYNNEI. CDR3 length: 13 amino acids. The CDR3 sequence is CASGTGLTDTQYF. The CDR3 region has the DNA TGTGCCAGTGGGACAGGGTTGACAGATACGCAGTATTTT. Supplemented by reference TRBV2 and TRBJ2-3, the full variable domain reads EPEVTQTPSHQVTQMGQEVILRCVPISNHLYFYWYRQILGQKVEFLVSFYNNEISEKSEIFDDQFSVERPDGSNFTLKIRSTKLEDSAMYFCASGTGLTDTQYFGPGTRLTVL.

CDR3 nucleotide sequence: TGTGCCAGTAGTTACAGGGGAGGGGACTACGAGCAGTACTTC. This translates into CASSYRGGDYEQYF. The rearrangement uses TRBV19 and TRBJ2-7; either TRBD1 or TRBD2 may fit D (7 bases each). The CDR3 consists of 14 residues. Trimming stripped 5 bases from V and 3 bases from J, with 14 bases between. Germline values: CDR1 LNHDA, CDR2 SQIVND (reference sequence).